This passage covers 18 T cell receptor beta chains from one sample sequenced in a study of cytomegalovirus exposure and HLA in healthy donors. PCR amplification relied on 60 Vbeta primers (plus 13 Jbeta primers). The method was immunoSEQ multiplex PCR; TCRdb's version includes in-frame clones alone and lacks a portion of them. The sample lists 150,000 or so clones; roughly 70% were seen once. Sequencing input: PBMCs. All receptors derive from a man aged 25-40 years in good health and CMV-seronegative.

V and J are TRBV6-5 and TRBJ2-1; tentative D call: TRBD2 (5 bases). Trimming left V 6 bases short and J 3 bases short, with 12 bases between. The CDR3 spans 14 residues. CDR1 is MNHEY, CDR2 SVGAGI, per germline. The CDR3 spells CASRTDYDYNEQFF. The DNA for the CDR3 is TGTGCCAGCAGAACAGACTATGACTACAATGAGCAGTTCTTC.

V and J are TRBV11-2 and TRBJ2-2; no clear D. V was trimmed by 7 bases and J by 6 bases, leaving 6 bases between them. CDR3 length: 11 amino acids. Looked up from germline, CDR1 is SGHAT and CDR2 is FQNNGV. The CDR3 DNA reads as TGTGCCAGCACCCGTTCCGGGGAGCTGTTTTTT. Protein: CASTRSGELFF.

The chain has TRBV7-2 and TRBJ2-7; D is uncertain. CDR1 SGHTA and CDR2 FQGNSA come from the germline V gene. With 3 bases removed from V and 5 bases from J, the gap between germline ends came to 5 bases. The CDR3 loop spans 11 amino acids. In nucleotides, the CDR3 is TGTGCCAGCAGCTTCTTCCACGAGCAGTACTTC. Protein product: CASSFFHEQYF.

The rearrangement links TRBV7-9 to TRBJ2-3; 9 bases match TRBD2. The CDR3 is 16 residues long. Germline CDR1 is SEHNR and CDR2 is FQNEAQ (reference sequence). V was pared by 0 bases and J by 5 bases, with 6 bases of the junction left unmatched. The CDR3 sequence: CASSLARGGHKDTQYF. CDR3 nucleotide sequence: TGTGCCAGCAGCTTAGCGCGGGGGGGCCATAAAGATACGCAGTATTTT.

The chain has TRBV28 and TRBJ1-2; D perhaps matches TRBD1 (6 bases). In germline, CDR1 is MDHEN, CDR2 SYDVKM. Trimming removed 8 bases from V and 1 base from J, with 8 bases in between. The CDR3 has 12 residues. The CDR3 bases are TGTGCCAGCCAACAGGGTAACTATGGCTACACCTTC. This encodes CASQQGNYGYTF.

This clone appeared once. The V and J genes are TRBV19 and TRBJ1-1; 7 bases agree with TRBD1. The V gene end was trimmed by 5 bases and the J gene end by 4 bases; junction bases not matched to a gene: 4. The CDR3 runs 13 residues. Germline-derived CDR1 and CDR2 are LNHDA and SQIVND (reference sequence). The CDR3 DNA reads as TGTGCCAGTAGTGTGGGACAGTTCACTGAAGCTTTCTTT. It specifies CASSVGQFTEAFF. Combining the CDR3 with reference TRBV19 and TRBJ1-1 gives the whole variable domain DGGITQSPKYLFRKEGQNVTLSCEQNLNHDAMYWYRQDPGQGLRLIYYSQIVNDFQKGDIAEGYSVSREKKESFPLTVTSAQKNPTAFYLCASSVGQFTEAFFGQGTRLTVV.

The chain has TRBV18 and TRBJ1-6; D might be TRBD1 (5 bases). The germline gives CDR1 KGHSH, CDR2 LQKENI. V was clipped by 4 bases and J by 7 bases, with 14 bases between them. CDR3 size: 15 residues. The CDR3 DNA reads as TGTGCCAGCTCACGGGAGGGGATTCAGAATTCACCCCTCCACTTT. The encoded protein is CASSREGIQNSPLHF.

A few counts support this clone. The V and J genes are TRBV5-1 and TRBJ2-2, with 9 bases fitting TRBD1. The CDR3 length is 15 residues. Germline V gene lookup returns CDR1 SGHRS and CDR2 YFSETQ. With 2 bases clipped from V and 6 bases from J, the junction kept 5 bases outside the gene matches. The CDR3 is CASSFVQGASGELFF. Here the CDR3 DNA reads TGCGCCAGCAGCTTCGTACAGGGGGCGTCCGGGGAGCTGTTTTTT.

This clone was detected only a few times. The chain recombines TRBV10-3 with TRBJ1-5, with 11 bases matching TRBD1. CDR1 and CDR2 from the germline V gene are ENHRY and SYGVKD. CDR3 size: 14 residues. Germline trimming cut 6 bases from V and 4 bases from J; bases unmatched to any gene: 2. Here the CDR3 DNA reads TGTGCCATCAGGGGGACAGGGGGAAATCAGCCCCAGCATTTT. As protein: CAIRGTGGNQPQHF.

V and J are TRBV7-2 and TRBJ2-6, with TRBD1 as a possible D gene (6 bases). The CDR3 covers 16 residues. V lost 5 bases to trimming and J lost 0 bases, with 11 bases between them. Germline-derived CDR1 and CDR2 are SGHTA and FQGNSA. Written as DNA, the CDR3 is TGTGCCAGCAGCACGAAGACAGGCTCTGGGGCCAACGTCCTGACTTTC. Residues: CASSTKTGSGANVLTF.

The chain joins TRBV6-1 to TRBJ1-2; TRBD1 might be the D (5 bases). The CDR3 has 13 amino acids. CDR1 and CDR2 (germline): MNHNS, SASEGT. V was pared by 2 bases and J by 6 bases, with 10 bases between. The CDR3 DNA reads TGTGCCAGCAGTGAACGGGGGACGAATGGCTACACCTTC. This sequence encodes CASSERGTNGYTF.

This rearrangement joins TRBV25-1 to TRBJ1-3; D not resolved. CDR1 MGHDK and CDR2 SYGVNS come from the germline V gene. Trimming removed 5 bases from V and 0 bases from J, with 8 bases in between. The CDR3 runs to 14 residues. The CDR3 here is CASSNRVSGNTIYF. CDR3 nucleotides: TGTGCCAGCAGTAATCGGGTCTCTGGAAACACCATATATTTT.

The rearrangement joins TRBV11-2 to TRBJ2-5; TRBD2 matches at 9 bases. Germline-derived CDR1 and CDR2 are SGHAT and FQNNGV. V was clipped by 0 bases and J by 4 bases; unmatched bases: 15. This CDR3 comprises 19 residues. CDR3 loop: CASSLEGASGAYHRETQYF. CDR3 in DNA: TGTGCCAGCAGCTTAGAGGGGGCTAGCGGGGCCTACCACAGAGAGACCCAGTACTTC.

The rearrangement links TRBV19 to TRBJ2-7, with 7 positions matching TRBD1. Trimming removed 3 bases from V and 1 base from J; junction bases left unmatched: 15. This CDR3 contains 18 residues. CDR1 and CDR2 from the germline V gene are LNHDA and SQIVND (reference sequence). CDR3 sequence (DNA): TGTGCCAGTAGTATTTACCTTGTAAGACAGGGAACTTCCTACGAGCAGTACTTC. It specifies CASSIYLVRQGTSYEQYF. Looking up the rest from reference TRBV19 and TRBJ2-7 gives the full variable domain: DGGITQSPKYLFRKEGQNVTLSCEQNLNHDAMYWYRQDPGQGLRLIYYSQIVNDFQKGDIAEGYSVSREKKESFPLTVTSAQKNPTAFYLCASSIYLVRQGTSYEQYFGPGTRLTVT.

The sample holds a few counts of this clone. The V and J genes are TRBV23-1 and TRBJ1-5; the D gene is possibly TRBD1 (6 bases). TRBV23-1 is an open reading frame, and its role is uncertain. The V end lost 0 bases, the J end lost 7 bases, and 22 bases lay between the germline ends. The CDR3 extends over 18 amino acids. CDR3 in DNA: TGCGCCAGCAGTCAATCGAGAGTCGCGAGGGGGATGAAACAGCCCCAGCATTTT. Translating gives CASSQSRVARGMKQPQHF.

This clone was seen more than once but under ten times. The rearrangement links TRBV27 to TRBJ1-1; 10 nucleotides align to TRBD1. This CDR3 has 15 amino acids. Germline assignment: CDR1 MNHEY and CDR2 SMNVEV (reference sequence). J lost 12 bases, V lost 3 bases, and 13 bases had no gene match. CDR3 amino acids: CASSFRTGGSFEPFF. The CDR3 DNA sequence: TGTGCCAGCAGTTTCAGGACAGGGGGTTCTTTTGAGCCTTTCTTT.

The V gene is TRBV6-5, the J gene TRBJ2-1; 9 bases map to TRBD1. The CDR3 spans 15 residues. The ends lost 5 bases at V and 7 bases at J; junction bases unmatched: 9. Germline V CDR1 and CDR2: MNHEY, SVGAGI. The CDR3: CASSPGTGRLNEQFF. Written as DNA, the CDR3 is TGTGCCAGCAGTCCCGGGACAGGGCGCTTGAATGAGCAGTTCTTC.

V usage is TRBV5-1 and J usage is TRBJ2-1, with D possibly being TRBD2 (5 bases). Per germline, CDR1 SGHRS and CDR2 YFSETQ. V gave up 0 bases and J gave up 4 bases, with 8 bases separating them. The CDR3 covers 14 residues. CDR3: CASSLAGDYNEQFF. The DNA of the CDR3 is TGCGCCAGCAGCTTGGCCGGGGATTACAATGAGCAGTTCTTC.